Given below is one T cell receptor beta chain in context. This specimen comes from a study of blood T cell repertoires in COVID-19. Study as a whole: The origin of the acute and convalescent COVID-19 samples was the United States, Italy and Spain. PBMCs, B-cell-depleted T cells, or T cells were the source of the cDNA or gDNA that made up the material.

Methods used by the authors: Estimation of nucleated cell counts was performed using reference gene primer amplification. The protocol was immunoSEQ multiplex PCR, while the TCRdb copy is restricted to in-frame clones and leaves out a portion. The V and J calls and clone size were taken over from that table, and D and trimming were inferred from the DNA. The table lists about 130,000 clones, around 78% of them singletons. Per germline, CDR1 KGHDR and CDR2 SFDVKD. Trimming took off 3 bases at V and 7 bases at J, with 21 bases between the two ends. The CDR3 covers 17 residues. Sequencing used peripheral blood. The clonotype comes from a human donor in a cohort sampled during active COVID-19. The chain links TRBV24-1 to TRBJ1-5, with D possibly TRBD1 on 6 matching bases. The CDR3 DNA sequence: TGTGCCACCAGTGATCCCCGGACAGCCGGGTTGAACCAGCCCCAGCATTTT. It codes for CATSDPRTAGLNQPQHF.